This paragraph covers one T cell receptor beta chain sequence. This clone was counted a single time. The antigen it binds to is not known. Base qualities are not provided; no much larger clone lies one nucleotide away. The data originate from a study of blood T cell repertoires in COVID-19 (dated by TCRdb to the early 2020s). Broadly, across the study: Samples from collaborators originated in the United States, Italy and Spain and spanned both the acute and convalescent phases of COVID-19. The prospective study material was composed of cDNA or gDNA derived from T cells, B-cell-depleted T cells, or PBMCs. The dataset comprised deeply sampled blood TCRbeta repertoires from subjects exposed to, actively infected with, or recovered from COVID-19. The repertoires were released in a freely available public database intended as a resource for research on the immune response to SARS-CoV-2. The samples were drawn from the first 160 participants of the ongoing ImmuneRACE study and from 950 to 1,500 subjects provided by 6 global collaborators. Nearly every sample came with metadata listing a de-identified subject ID, COVID-19 status, age in years and sex. Where available, HLA class I and class II types were obtained from metadata supplied by the sample provider rather than from assay-based typing.

In the prospective study, participants were about 18 to 95 years old, resided in 24 geographic areas of the United States, and were enrolled through a virtual design. In the prospective study, participants were assigned to cohorts based on the clinical history participants reported in a screening survey and a study questionnaire. Exposed participants had been in contact with someone with a PCR-confirmed or clinician-diagnosed COVID-19 case within 2 weeks of study entry. Mobile phlebotomists in the prospective study collected whole blood, serum and a nasopharyngeal or oropharyngeal swab from every participant. Additional blood draws and questionnaires over an approximately 2-month period could optionally be provided by prospective study participants. Before DNA extraction, prospective study blood samples were shipped either frozen or at room temperature. Beyond this particular receptor, the publication reports: Clinical and demographic metadata were provided uncurated, with the amount varying by source and participant.

TCRbeta CDR3 regions were amplified from genomic DNA using the immunoSEQ Assay, a bias-controlled multiplex PCR. The authors' analysis ran thus. Nucleated cell counts per sample were estimated from amplification of reference gene primers within the assay. Sequence reads were collapsed and filtered to measure the absolute abundance of every unique TCRbeta CDR3 rearrangement. For each sample, productive Simpson clonality was calculated as the square root of Simpson's diversity index across productive rearrangements. The table was pulled from immuneACCESS by TCRdb, which kept in-frame rearrangements only. Such tables lose some clones; where checked, under half of the loss comes from unresolved V genes, and the rest has no known cause. Clone size and V and J calls were adopted from that table, with D and trimming inferred from the DNA. This sample comprises roughly 200,000 clones, approximately 86% of them detected only once. In total, the top ten clones hold about 4% of the sample.

The receptor was derived from a woman in her twenties or thirties who had been exposed to COVID-19. Material: PBMCs or T cells enriched from blood (not recorded which).

For the CDR3, the sequence is CATRDRGTSPLHF. The DNA sequence is as follows: TGTGCCACTCGGGACAGGGGGACTTCACCCCTCCACTTT. The sequence links TRBV19 to TRBJ1-6; 11 junctional bases match TRBD1. Clipping removes 10 bases from V and 9 bases from J, with 5 as the unmatched junction base count. From its cysteine to its phenylalanine, the CDR3 spans 13 amino acids. The retained sequence is limited to the CDR3, 39 bases, with the frame set at the first base. According to the germline V gene (reference sequence), CDR1 reads LNHDA and CDR2 reads SQIVND.